The 3 T cell receptor beta chains below come from one sample, sequenced in a study of cytomegalovirus exposure and HLA in healthy donors (dated by TCRdb to 2016 to 2017). Library construction relied on the immunoSEQ multiplex PCR assay. For the multiplex PCR, a mixture combining 60 forward primers for TCR Vbeta segments and 13 reverse primers for TCR Jbeta segments was used. As stored in TCRdb, this immuneACCESS dataset retains in-frame rearrangements with V and J assigned. A fraction of the clones does not appear; measured against another copy, unresolved V genes explain less than half of the discrepancy, and the remainder lacks a known reason. This sample's table has entries for 120,000 or so clones. Around 3.6% of the sample is held by the ten biggest clonotypes. Sequenced material: PBMCs. These receptors all come from a young man in good health and CMV-seronegative.

The rearrangement links TRBV28 to TRBJ2-1; 7 nucleotides align to TRBD1. The CDR3 loop spans 15 amino acids. The junction had 5 bases not matched to a gene; V was cut back by 6 bases and J by 0 bases. Germline lookup yields CDR1 MDHEN and CDR2 SYDVKM. CDR3 nucleotide sequence: TGTGCCAGCAGCAAACGGGACAGCTCCTACAATGAGCAGTTCTTC. This codes for CASSKRDSSYNEQFF.

The CDR3 loop is CASSLSSQDYEQYF. The CDR3 region has the DNA TGTGCCAGCAGCTTGTCATCACAAGACTACGAGCAGTACTTC. This chain joins TRBV11-1 and TRBJ2-7, with no clear D. Germline CDR1 reads SGHAT; CDR2 reads FQDESV (reference sequence). The CDR3 has 14 residues. Deletions cut 3 bases from V and 3 bases from J, with 12 bases between.

V and J are TRBV5-4 and TRBJ2-3, with a tentative D call TRBD2 (5 bases). The V end was cut by 1 base, the J end by 0 bases, with 15 bases between. The CDR3 has 17 amino acids. The germline gives CDR1 SGHNT, CDR2 YYREEE (reference sequence). CDR3 residues: CASSLRVSDPSTDTQYF. CDR3 DNA: TGTGCCAGCAGCTTGCGGGTTAGCGACCCTAGCACAGATACGCAGTATTTT.